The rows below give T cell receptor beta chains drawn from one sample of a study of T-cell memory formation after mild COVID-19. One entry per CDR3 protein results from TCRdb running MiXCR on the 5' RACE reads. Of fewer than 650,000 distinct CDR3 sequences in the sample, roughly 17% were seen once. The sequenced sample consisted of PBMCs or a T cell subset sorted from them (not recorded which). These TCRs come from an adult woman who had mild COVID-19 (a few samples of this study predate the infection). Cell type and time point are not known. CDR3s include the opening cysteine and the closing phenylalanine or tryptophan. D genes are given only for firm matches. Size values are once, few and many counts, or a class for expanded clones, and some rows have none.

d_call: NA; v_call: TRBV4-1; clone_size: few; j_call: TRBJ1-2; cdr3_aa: CASSLSGGDNYGYTF; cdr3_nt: TGCGCCAGCAGCCTCAGCGGGGGGGATAACTATGGCTACACCTTC
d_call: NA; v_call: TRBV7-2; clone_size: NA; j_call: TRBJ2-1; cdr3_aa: CASSDYRVSEQFF; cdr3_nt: TGTGCCAGCAGCGATTACAGGGTAAGCGAGCAGTTCTTC
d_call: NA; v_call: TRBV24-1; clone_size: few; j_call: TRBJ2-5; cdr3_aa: CATSDLGEAQYF; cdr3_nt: TGTGCCACCAGTGATTTGGGGGAGGCCCAGTACTTC
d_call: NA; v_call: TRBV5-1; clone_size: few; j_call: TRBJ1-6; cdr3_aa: CASSLEGLRSPLHF; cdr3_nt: TGCGCCAGCAGCTTGGAGGGGCTACGTTCACCCCTCCACTTT
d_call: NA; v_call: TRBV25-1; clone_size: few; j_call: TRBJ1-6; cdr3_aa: CASERGVDGNSPLHF; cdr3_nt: TGTGCCAGCGAGAGAGGGGTTGATGGTAATTCACCCCTCCACTTT
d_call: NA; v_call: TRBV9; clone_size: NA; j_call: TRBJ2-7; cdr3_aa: CASSVDLSRSYEQYF; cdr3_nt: TGTGCCAGCAGCGTAGACCTCTCAAGGTCCTACGAGCAGTACTTC
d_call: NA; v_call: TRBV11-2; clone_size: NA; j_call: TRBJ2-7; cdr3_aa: CASSLSPGTFYEQYF; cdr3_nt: TGTGCCAGCAGCTTAAGTCCAGGGACATTCTACGAGCAGTACTTC
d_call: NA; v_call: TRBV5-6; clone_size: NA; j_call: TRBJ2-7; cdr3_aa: CASSKGTREEQYF; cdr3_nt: TGTGCCAGCAGCAAGGGGACCCGTGAGGAGCAGTACTTC
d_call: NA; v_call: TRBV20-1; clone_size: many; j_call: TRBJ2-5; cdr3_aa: CSARRDLEGATQYF; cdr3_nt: TGCAGTGCGCGGCGGGACCTCGAAGGAGCGACCCAGTACTTC
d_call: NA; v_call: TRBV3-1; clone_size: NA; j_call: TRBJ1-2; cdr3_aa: CASSRQAGNYGYTF; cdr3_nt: TGTGCCAGCAGCCGACAGGCGGGCAACTATGGCTACACCTTC
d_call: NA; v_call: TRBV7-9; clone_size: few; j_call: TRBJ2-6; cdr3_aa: CASSPTTSGANVLTF; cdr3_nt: TGTGCCAGCAGTCCTACTACCTCTGGGGCCAACGTCCTGACTTTC
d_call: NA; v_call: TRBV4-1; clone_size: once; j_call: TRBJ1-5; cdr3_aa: CASSQDHNRGQPQHF; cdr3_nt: TGCGCCAGCAGCCAAGATCATAACAGAGGACAGCCCCAGCATTTT
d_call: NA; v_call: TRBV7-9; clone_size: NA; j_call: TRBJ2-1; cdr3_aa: CASSPRGDYNEQFF; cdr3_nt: TGTGCCAGCAGCCCCAGGGGGGACTACAATGAGCAGTTCTTC
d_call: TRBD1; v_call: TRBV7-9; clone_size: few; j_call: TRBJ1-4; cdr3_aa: CASSLVGRTGDEKLFF; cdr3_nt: TGTGCCAGCAGCTTAGTGGGTAGGACAGGGGATGAAAAACTGTTTTTT
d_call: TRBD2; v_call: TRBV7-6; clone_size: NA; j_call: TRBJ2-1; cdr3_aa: CASSPKSGIIVDQFF; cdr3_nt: TGTGCCAGCAGCCCGAAGAGCGGGATCATCGTGGATCAGTTCTTC
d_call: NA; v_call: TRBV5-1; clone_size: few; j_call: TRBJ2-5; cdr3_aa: CASGPDSHRTQYF; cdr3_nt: TGCGCCAGCGGCCCGGACAGCCATAGGACCCAGTACTTC
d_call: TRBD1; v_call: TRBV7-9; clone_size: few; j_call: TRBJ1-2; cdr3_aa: CASSLTGGIISRGYTF; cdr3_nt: TGTGCCAGCAGCTTGACAGGGGGCATAATTTCACGTGGCTACACCTTC
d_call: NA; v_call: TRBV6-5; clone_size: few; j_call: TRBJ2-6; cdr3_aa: CASTPQTPSGSGANVLTF; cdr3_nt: TGTGCCAGCACCCCACAGACACCCTCAGGCTCTGGGGCCAACGTCCTGACTTTC
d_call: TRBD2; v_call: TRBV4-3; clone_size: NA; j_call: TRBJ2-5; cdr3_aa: CASSQDQLGSGRWPQYF; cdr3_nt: TGCGCCAGCAGCCAAGACCAACTTGGGAGCGGGAGGTGGCCCCAGTACTTC
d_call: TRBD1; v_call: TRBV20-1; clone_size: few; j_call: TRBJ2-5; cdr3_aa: CSARRTGPRQETQYF; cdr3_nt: TGCAGTGCTAGACGGACAGGGCCCCGCCAAGAGACCCAGTACTTC
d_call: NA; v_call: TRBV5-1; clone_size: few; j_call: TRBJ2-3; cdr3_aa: CASKIADTQYF; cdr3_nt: TGCGCCAGCAAGATAGCAGATACGCAGTATTTT
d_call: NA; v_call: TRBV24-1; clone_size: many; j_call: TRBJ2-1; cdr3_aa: CATSDQKITTGSLFYNEQFF; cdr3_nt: TGTGCCACCAGTGACCAAAAGATTACGACGGGATCTTTATTCTACAATGAGCAGTTCTTC
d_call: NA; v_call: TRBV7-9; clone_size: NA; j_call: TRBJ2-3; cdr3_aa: CASSLEDASSQYF; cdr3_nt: TGTGCCAGCAGCTTAGAGGATGCTTCGTCGCAGTATTTT
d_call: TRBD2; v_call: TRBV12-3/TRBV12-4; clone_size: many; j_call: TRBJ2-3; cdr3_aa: CASSTSSSSSGTDTQYF; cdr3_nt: TGTGCCAGCTCGACCTCTTCCTCGTCTAGCGGGACCGATACGCAGTATTTT
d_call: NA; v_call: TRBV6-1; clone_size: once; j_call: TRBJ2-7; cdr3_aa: CASGAGTVYEQYF; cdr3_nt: TGTGCCAGCGGGGCGGGGACAGTCTACGAGCAGTACTTC
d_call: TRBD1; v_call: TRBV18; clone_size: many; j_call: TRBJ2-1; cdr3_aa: CASSPRSRGPDVQFF; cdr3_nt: TGTGCCAGCTCACCACGGTCGAGGGGGCCAGACGTGCAGTTCTTC
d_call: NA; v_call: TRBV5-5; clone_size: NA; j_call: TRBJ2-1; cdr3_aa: CASSLVAERTRGEQFF; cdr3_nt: TGTGCCAGCAGCTTGGTGGCAGAGAGGACCAGAGGTGAGCAGTTCTTC
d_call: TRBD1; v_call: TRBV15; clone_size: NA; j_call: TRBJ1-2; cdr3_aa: CATSRKNRGDNYGYTF; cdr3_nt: TGTGCCACCAGCAGAAAGAACAGGGGGGACAACTATGGCTACACCTTC
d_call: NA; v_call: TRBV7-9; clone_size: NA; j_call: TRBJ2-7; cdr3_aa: CASSSQEDSPNYEQYF; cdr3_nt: TGTGCCAGCAGCTCCCAGGAAGACAGCCCCAACTACGAGCAGTACTTC
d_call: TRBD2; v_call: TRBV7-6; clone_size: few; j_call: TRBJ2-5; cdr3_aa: CASSSSGRVETQYF; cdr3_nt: TGTGCCAGCAGTTCTAGCGGGAGGGTCGAGACCCAGTACTTC
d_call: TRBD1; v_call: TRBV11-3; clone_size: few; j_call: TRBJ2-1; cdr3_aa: CASSLNPGQGMFFYNEQFF; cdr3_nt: TGTGCCAGCAGCCTAAATCCGGGACAGGGTATGTTTTTCTACAATGAGCAGTTCTTC
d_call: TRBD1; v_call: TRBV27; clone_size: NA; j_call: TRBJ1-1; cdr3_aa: CASSPALTGWSTEAFF; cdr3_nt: TGTGCCAGCAGTCCAGCCCTGACAGGGTGGAGCACTGAAGCTTTCTTT
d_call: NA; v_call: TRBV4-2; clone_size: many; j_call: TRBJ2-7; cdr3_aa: CASSPGHLSYEQYF; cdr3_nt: TGTGCCAGCAGCCCGGGACATCTCTCCTACGAGCAGTACTTC
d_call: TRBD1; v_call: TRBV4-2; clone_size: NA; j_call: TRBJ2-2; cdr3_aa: CASSQGGQGSDTGELFF; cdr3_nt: TGTGCCAGCAGCCAAGGCGGACAGGGGAGCGACACCGGGGAGCTGTTTTTT
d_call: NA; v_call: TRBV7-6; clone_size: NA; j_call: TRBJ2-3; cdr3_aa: CASSLGPTPSSTDTQYF; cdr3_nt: TGTGCCAGCAGCTTAGGTCCGACTCCCTCTAGCACAGATACGCAGTATTTT
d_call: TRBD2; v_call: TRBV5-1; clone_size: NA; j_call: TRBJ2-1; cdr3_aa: CASSWPFGTSVNEQFF; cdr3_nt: TGCGCCAGCAGCTGGCCCTTCGGGACTAGTGTCAATGAGCAGTTCTTC
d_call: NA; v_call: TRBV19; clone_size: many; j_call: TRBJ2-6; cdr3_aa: CASSNHLSGANVLTF; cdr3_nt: TGTGCCAGTAGTAACCACCTCTCTGGGGCCAACGTCCTGACTTTC
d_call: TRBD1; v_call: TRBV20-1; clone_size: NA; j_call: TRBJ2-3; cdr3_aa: CSAREVQGVRTDTQYF; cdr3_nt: TGCAGTGCTAGAGAGGTACAGGGGGTCCGCACAGATACGCAGTATTTT